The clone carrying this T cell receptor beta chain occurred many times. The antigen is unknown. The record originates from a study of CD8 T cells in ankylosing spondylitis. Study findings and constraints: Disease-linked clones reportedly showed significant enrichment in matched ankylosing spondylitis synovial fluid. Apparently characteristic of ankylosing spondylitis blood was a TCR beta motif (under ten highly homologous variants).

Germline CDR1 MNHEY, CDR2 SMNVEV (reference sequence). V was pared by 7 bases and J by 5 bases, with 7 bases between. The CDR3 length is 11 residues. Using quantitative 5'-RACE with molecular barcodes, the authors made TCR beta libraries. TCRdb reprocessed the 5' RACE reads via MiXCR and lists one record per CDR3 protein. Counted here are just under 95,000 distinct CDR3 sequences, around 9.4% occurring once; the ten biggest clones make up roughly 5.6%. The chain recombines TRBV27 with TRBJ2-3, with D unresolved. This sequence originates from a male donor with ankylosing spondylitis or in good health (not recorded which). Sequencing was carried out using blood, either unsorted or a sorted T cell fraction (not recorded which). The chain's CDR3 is CASIHGDTQYF. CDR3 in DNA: TGTGCCAGCATTCACGGAGATACGCAGTATTTT.